The 14 T cell receptor beta chains reported below all come from one sample, sequenced in a study of shared clonotypes between healthy human individuals. Data came from immunoSEQ multiplex PCR; TCRdb stores just in-frame clones and leaves some out. Altogether around 980,000 clones are present, roughly 74% being singletons, with the ten largest covering 0.6% to 0.75%. Material: memory CD4+ T cells from PBMCs. Subset here: CD45RA-negative fraction. The receptors here all came from a young man in good health. Some clones in this sample may be carry-over from other donors' samples.

This chain links TRBV28 with TRBJ2-7; weak D call: TRBD1 (6 bases). Germline CDR1 is MDHEN and CDR2 is SYDVKM. Trimming removed 3 bases at V and 1 base at J, with 16 bases between. This CDR3 is built from 16 residues. The CDR3 region is CASSLRGLTGSYEQYF. The CDR3 bases are TGTGCCAGCAGTTTGAGGGGCTTGACAGGTTCCTACGAGCAGTACTTC.

The chain links TRBV25-1 to TRBJ2-7; 7 nucleotides align to TRBD1. The ends lost 2 bases at V and 2 bases at J; junction bases unmatched: 9. The CDR3 is 16 amino acids. Germline lookup yields CDR1 MGHDK and CDR2 SYGVNS. The CDR3 loop reads CASSELPGQPPYEQYF. CDR3 nucleotides: TGTGCCAGCAGTGAACTCCCGGGACAGCCCCCCTACGAGCAGTACTTC.

This chain joins TRBV5-1 and TRBJ2-7, with D possibly matching TRBD2 (6 bases). The V end was cut by 0 bases, the J end by 3 bases, with 13 bases between. This CDR3 is built from 15 residues. Germline-derived CDR1 and CDR2 are SGHRS and YFSETQ. The DNA of the CDR3 is TGCGCCAGCAGCTTGGCTGGGGAGGCCAACTACGAGCAGTACTTC. Residues: CASSLAGEANYEQYF.

The chain joins TRBV9 to TRBJ2-1; no definite D call. The CDR3 is 14 amino acids. V dropped 3 bases and J dropped 1 base, with 8 bases sitting between them. Germline V gene lookup returns CDR1 SGDLS and CDR2 YYNGEE. The chain's CDR3 is CASSEDGSYNEQFF. The CDR3 DNA reads as TGTGCCAGCAGCGAGGACGGGTCCTACAATGAGCAGTTCTTC. Together with reference TRBV9 and TRBJ2-1, the CDR3 gives the full variable domain: DSGVTQTPKHLITATGQRVTLRCSPRSGDLSVYWYQQSLDQGLQFLIQYYNGEERAKGNILERFSAQQFPDLHSELNLSSLELGDSALYFCASSEDGSYNEQFFGPGTRLTVL.

This clone occurred once. The CDR3 sequence is CASPTVLRGNQPQHF. The CDR3, as DNA: TGTGCCAGCCCAACAGTATTGAGGGGAAATCAGCCCCAGCATTTT. The chain has TRBV19 and TRBJ1-5; TRBD1 is a possible D gene (5 bases). V dropped 9 bases and J dropped 4 bases, with 19 bases sitting between them. Germline V gives CDR1 LNHDA, CDR2 SQIVND (reference sequence). The CDR3 contains 15 residues.

The V gene is TRBV18, the J gene TRBJ1-2; TRBD1 agrees at 9 bases. Trimming at V came to 2 bases and at J to 4 bases, leaving 8 bases not matched to a gene. The CDR3 extends over 16 amino acids. Per germline, CDR1 KGHSH and CDR2 LQKENI. CDR3 DNA: TGTGCCAGCTCACCAGATCGGACAGGGGTAGCCTATGGCTACACCTTC. It translates to CASSPDRTGVAYGYTF. Combining the CDR3 with reference TRBV18 and TRBJ1-2 gives the whole variable domain NAGVMQNPRHLVRRRGQEARLRCSPMKGHSHVYWYRQLPEEGLKFMVYLQKENIIDESGMPKERFSAEFPKEGPSILRIQQVVRGDSAAYFCASSPDRTGVAYGYTFGSGTRLTVV.

The genes are TRBV28 and TRBJ2-4; TRBD2 aligns across 8 bases. Germline V CDR1 and CDR2: MDHEN, SYDVKM. CDR3 length: 15 amino acids. Trimming cost V 4 bases and J 3 bases; bases outside gene matches: 5. This CDR3 reads CASSSGGNDKNIQYF. The CDR3 nucleotides are TGTGCCAGCAGTTCGGGAGGGAATGACAAAAACATTCAGTACTTC.

Only a few counts were recorded for this clone. The chain joins TRBV7-2 to TRBJ1-2; 7 positions match TRBD1. V lost 0 bases and J lost 4; bases outside the gene matches: 11. The germline gives CDR1 SGHTA, CDR2 FQGNSA. CDR3 size: 17 residues. Here the CDR3 reads CASSLAGQRNEFYGYTF. The CDR3, as DNA: TGTGCCAGCAGCTTAGCGGGACAGCGAAATGAATTCTATGGCTACACCTTC.

The J gene is TRBJ2-7, the V gene TRBV5-1; 9 nucleotides line up with TRBD2. This CDR3 is built from 16 residues. CDR1 is SGHRS and CDR2 is YFSETQ in the germline V gene. V trimming: 0 bases; J trimming: 2 bases; junction bases outside the gene matches: 6. Here the CDR3 reads CASSLGSSGATYEQYF. CDR3 nucleotides: TGCGCCAGCAGCTTGGGGTCTAGCGGGGCTACCTACGAGCAGTACTTC.

The rearrangement links TRBV27 to TRBJ1-4; 9 positions match TRBD1. The junction had 5 bases not matched to a gene; V was cut back by 5 bases and J by 7 bases. There are 14 residues in the CDR3. From germline, CDR1 is MNHEY and CDR2 SMNVEV (reference sequence). The CDR3 is CASSRTGVLEKLFF. For the CDR3, the DNA is TGTGCCAGCAGTCGGACAGGGGTTCTTGAAAAACTGTTTTTT.

Turning to this clone: Different DNA sequences within this sample yield the same CDR3. The J gene is TRBJ2-7, the V gene TRBV5-1; D not certain. Germline V gene lookup returns CDR1 SGHRS and CDR2 YFSETQ. V lost 0 bases to trimming and J lost 0 bases, with 7 bases between them. CDR3 size: 14 residues. CDR3 DNA: TGCGCCAGCAGCTTGGGGCAAGCCTCCTACGAGCAGTACTTC. Amino acids: CASSLGQASYEQYF.

CDR3 protein: CASSGHREGTEAFF. The DNA for the CDR3 is TGTGCCAGCAGTGGGCACAGGGAGGGCACTGAAGCTTTCTTT. V and J are TRBV2 and TRBJ1-1; TRBD1 might be the D (6 bases). CDR3 length: 14 amino acids. The germline V gene encodes CDR1 SNHLY and CDR2 FYNNEI. Trimming took off 4 bases at V and 4 bases at J, with 13 bases between the two ends.

The rearrangement links TRBV9 to TRBJ2-3; D is undetermined. The CDR3 is made up of 13 amino acids. Trimming left V 0 bases short and J 5 bases short, with 7 bases between. Germline V CDR1 and CDR2: SGDLS, YYNGEE. The CDR3, as DNA: TGTGCCAGCAGCGTAGCTAGAGTAGATACGCAGTATTTT. Translating it yields CASSVARVDTQYF.

This clone was counted between two and nine times. The chain carries TRBV5-5 and TRBJ2-1; 9 bases are a match to TRBD2. CDR3 length equals 15 residues. Germline trimming cut 0 bases from V and 6 bases from J; bases unmatched to any gene: 4. Germline CDR1 is SGHKS and CDR2 is YYEKEE (reference sequence). CDR3 region: CASSLASGIFNEQFF. The CDR3 nucleotides read TGTGCCAGCAGCTTGGCTAGCGGGATATTCAATGAGCAGTTCTTC.